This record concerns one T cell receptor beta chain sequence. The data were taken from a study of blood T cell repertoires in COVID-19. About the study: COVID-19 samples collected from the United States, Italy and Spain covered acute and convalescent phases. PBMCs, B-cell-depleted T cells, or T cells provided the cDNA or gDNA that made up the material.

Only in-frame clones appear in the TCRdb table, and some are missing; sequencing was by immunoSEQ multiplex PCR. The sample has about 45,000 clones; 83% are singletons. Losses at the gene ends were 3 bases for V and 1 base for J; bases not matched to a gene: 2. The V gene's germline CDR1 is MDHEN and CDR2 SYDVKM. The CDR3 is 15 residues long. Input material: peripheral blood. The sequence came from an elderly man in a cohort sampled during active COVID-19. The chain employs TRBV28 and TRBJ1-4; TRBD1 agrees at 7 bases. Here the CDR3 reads CASSFRQGTNEKLFF. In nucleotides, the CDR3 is TGTGCCAGCAGTTTCAGACAGGGAACTAATGAAAAACTGTTTTTT.